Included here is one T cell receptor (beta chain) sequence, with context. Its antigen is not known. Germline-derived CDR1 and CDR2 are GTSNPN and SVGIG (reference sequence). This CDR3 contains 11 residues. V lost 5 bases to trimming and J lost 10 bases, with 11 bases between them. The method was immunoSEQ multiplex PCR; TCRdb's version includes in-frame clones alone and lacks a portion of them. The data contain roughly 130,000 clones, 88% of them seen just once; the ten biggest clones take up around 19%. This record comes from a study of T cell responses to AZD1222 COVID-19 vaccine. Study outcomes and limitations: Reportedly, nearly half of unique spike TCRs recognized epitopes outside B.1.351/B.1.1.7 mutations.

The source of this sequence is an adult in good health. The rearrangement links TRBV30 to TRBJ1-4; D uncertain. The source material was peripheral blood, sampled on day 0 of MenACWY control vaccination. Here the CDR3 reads CAWSQETKLFF. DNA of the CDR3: TGTGCCTGGTCGCAAGAGACAAAACTGTTTTTT.